The rows below give T cell receptor beta chains drawn from one sample of a study of T cells in tuberculosis. Assay used: immunoSEQ multiplex PCR; TCRdb lists only in-frame clones, some missing. The table includes about 24,000 clones, nearly 97% detected once. Sequenced input: PBMCs. Source of these receptors: a donor between 5 and 29 years old with latent tuberculosis or without tuberculosis infection. CDR3s include the opening cysteine and the closing phenylalanine or tryptophan. Fields, in order: J gene, D gene, clone size, V gene, CDR3 DNA, CDR3 protein. The D gene is left open where the match is weak. Size values are once, few and many counts, or a class for expanded clones, and some rows have none.

J: TRBJ1-6
D: TRBD1
size: .
V: TRBV15
DNA: TGTGCCACCAGCTCCTCCGGGACAGGGAGTTCACCCCTCCACTTT
CDR3: CATSSSGTGSSPLHF

J: TRBJ2-5
D: .
size: .
V: TRBV7-2
DNA: TGTGCCAGCAGCTTAAGCCCACTCGAGACCCAGTACTTC
CDR3: CASSLSPLETQYF

J: TRBJ1-2
D: TRBD1
size: .
V: TRBV18
DNA: TGTGCCAGCTCGCCTAACAGGGGCCCAAACTTCTATGGCTACACCTTC
CDR3: CASSPNRGPNFYGYTF

J: TRBJ2-1
D: TRBD2
size: .
V: TRBV2
DNA: TGTGCCAGCAGTGGCGGGACTAGCGGGTCTTACTCCTACAATGAGCAGTTCTTC
CDR3: CASSGGTSGSYSYNEQFF

J: TRBJ2-7
D: TRBD1
size: .
V: TRBV5-1
DNA: TGCGCCAGCAGCTGGGGACAGGGCACCTACGAGCAGTACTTC
CDR3: CASSWGQGTYEQYF

J: TRBJ2-4
D: TRBD1
size: .
V: TRBV5-1
DNA: TGCGCCAGCAGACTCGGGACAGGGTGGGACATTCAGTACTTC
CDR3: CASRLGTGWDIQYF

J: TRBJ1-2
D: TRBD1
size: once
V: TRBV6-6
DNA: TGTGCCAGCAGTACAAGACCCGGGACAGTCAACTATGGCTACACCTTC
CDR3: CASSTRPGTVNYGYTF

J: TRBJ2-2
D: TRBD1
size: .
V: TRBV5-1
DNA: TGCGCCAGCAGCTTGGAGACAGGGGTCCCCACCGGGGAGCTGTTTTTT
CDR3: CASSLETGVPTGELFF

J: TRBJ1-1
D: TRBD1
size: .
V: TRBV27
DNA: TGTGCCAGCAGTTCTCCCAGAACCGGGACAGGGGAGAACACTGAAGCTTTCTTT
CDR3: CASSSPRTGTGENTEAFF

J: TRBJ2-5
D: .
size: .
V: TRBV29-1
DNA: TGCAGCGTTGTAAAGGGGGGGGAGACCCAGTACTTC
CDR3: CSVVKGGETQYF

J: TRBJ2-2
D: .
size: .
V: TRBV4-1
DNA: TGCGCCAGCAGCCAAGGTCGGGGTACAGGGTCCGGGGAGCTGTTTTTT
CDR3: CASSQGRGTGSGELFF